The 26 T cell receptor beta chains below were found in one sample sequenced in a study of shared clonotypes between healthy human individuals. Profiled with immunoSEQ multiplex PCR; TCRdb holds only in-frame clones, not every one. The sample shows about 490,000 clones, around 80% of them seen only once. The specimen sequenced was PBMCs. Receptors originate from a woman between 40 and 50 years old in good health. Some clones in this sample may be carry-over from other donors' samples.

This clone has ten or more counts. This chain uses TRBV5-1 with TRBJ2-1; D gene ambiguous. CDR3 length equals 14 residues. V was shortened by 1 base and J by 12 bases, with 17 bases between the two germline ends. CDR1 and CDR2 (germline): SGHRS, YFSETQ. CDR3 loop: CASSLTAVWDGQFF. As DNA, the CDR3 is TGCGCCAGCAGCTTGACTGCGGTGTGGGATGGGCAGTTCTTC.

The rearrangement uses TRBV5-1 and TRBJ1-2; D is ambiguous. Between the trimmed V and J ends, which lost 0 bases and 0 bases, there was a span of 9 bases. This CDR3 region has 15 residues. CDR1 is SGHRS, CDR2 YFSETQ, per germline. The CDR3 loop is CASSLGVASNYGYTF. Written as DNA, the CDR3 is TGCGCCAGCAGCTTGGGGGTGGCATCTAACTATGGCTACACCTTC.

The chain carries TRBV28 and TRBJ1-3, with a weak D call TRBD1 (5 bases). The CDR3 sequence is 15 residues long. Germline loops: CDR1 MDHEN, CDR2 SYDVKM. V shed 2 bases and J shed 4 bases, with 12 bases lying between them. CDR3 sequence (DNA): TGTGCCAGCAGTTTAGTTCAGGGTGAAGGAAACACCATATATTTT. It codes for CASSLVQGEGNTIYF.

The genes are TRBV5-1 and TRBJ2-1; 9 nucleotides match TRBD2. Trimming took 0 bases from V and 2 from J; bases not matched to a gene: 6. This CDR3 has 17 residues. Germline V gene lookup returns CDR1 SGHRS and CDR2 YFSETQ. The CDR3 protein is CASSLVGAGGAYNEQFF. The CDR3 DNA sequence: TGCGCCAGCAGCTTGGTGGGAGCGGGAGGCGCCTACAATGAGCAGTTCTTC.

The chain combines TRBV28 with TRBJ2-7; a weak D match, TRBD2 (7 bases). The CDR3 totals 13 residues. Germline V gene lookup returns CDR1 MDHEN and CDR2 SYDVKM. Trimming stripped 3 bases from V and 3 bases from J, with 9 bases between. The CDR3 spells CASSFGGHYEQYF. CDR3 in DNA: TGTGCCAGCAGTTTCGGGGGGCACTACGAGCAGTACTTC.

The chain couples TRBV6-1 to TRBJ2-1; TRBD1 matches 10 bases. The CDR3 is made up of 14 amino acids. V was clipped by 6 bases and J by 3 bases; unmatched bases: 2. From germline, CDR1 is MNHNS and CDR2 SASEGT. The CDR3 loop reads CASRTGGFYNEQFF. The DNA for the CDR3 is TGTGCCAGCAGGACAGGGGGCTTCTACAATGAGCAGTTCTTC.

V gene TRBV7-2 combines with J gene TRBJ1-5; a weak D match, TRBD1 (5 bases). This CDR3 region has 12 residues. The germline gives CDR1 SGHTA, CDR2 FQGNSA. With 5 bases removed from V and 6 bases from J, the gap between germline ends came to 8 bases. In nucleotides, the CDR3 is TGTGCCAGCAGCCCCGGGGGTCAGCCCCAGCATTTT. Translating it yields CASSPGGQPQHF.

The genes are TRBV10-3 and TRBJ1-1; D might be TRBD1 (6 bases). Germline V gives CDR1 ENHRY, CDR2 SYGVKD. V lost 7 bases to trimming and J lost 1 base, with 13 bases between them. The CDR3 runs to 14 residues. The CDR3 protein is CAIKPGASNTEAFF. The CDR3 bases are TGTGCCATCAAACCGGGGGCGTCGAACACTGAAGCTTTCTTT.

This sequence joins TRBV2 and TRBJ2-7; D assignment may be TRBD1 or TRBD2 (5 bases each). V was cut by 6 bases and J by 2 bases, with 11 bases left in between. CDR3 length: 13 amino acids. The germline CDR1 and CDR2 sequences are SNHLY and FYNNEI. CDR3 coding DNA: TGTGCCAGCAGAGGGACGGCGACCTACGAGCAGTACTTC. This gives the protein CASRGTATYEQYF.

V is TRBV6-6 and J is TRBJ2-1; TRBD2 matches at 10 bases. CDR1 and CDR2 (germline): MNHNY, SVGAGI (reference sequence). The CDR3 is 16 residues long. J was trimmed by 7 bases and V by 4 bases; bases with no gene match: 10. In DNA form, the CDR3 reads TGTGCCAGCAGTTTCCCCGGACTAGCGGTGGGGAATGAGCAGTTCTTC. The encoded protein is CASSFPGLAVGNEQFF.

This sequence joins TRBV19 and TRBJ2-3; D gene uncertain. Germline values: CDR1 LNHDA, CDR2 SQIVND (reference sequence). The V gene lost 3 bases and the J gene lost 2 bases, with 6 bases spanning the gap. CDR3 size: 13 residues. CDR3 DNA sequence: TGTGCCAGTAGTATTTTGCCCACAGATACGCAGTATTTT. Its protein product is CASSILPTDTQYF.

CDR3 sequence: CASSLDRGNQPQHF. For the CDR3, the DNA is TGTGCCAGCAGCTTGGACAGGGGCAATCAGCCCCAGCATTTT. The chain combines TRBV7-9 with TRBJ1-5; the match to TRBD1 covers 8 bases. From germline, CDR1 is SEHNR and CDR2 FQNEAQ (reference sequence). CDR3 length equals 14 residues. Trimming at V came to 3 bases and at J to 2 bases, leaving 0 bases not matched to a gene.

The chain joins TRBV6-1 to TRBJ1-2; D perhaps matches TRBD1 (5 bases). The CDR3 totals 17 residues. Looked up from germline, CDR1 is MNHNS and CDR2 is SASEGT. V lost 2 bases, J lost 1 base, and 17 bases lay in between. The CDR3 sequence is CASSETHRGSFNYGYTF. DNA of the CDR3: TGTGCCAGCAGTGAAACCCACCGGGGCTCCTTTAACTATGGCTACACCTTC.

CDR3 in amino acids: CASSSSLGLAGASDTQYF. In DNA, the CDR3 is TGTGCCAGCAGCTCGTCACTAGGACTAGCGGGAGCTTCAGATACGCAGTATTTT. J is TRBJ2-3 and V is TRBV13, with 13 bases fitting TRBD2. The ends lost 4 bases at V and 4 bases at J; junction bases unmatched: 11. The germline gives CDR1 PRHDT, CDR2 FYEKMQ (reference sequence). The CDR3 runs 18 residues.

The chain employs TRBV5-4 and TRBJ1-4, with TRBD1 identical over 9 bases. The germline CDR1 and CDR2 sequences are SGHNT and YYREEE (reference sequence). J gave up 7 bases and V 2 bases, and 9 bases lay outside the gene matches. The CDR3 runs to 16 residues. The CDR3 sequence is CASSFFGQGFGEKLFF. The CDR3 DNA sequence: TGTGCCAGCAGCTTTTTCGGACAGGGGTTTGGTGAAAAACTGTTTTTT.

This clone appeared a single time. This may stem from a read error, because a much larger clone lies one nucleotide away. The chain employs TRBV5-4 and TRBJ1-2, with D perhaps matching TRBD1 (6 bases). Germline-derived CDR1 and CDR2 are SGHNT and YYREEE (reference sequence). The CDR3 has 11 amino acids. CDR3: CASSLGGGCTF. Written as DNA, the CDR3 is TGTGCCAGCAGCTTGGGTGGGGGCTGCACCTTC. Full variable domain (remainder filled in from reference TRBV5-4 and TRBJ1-2): ETGVTQSPTHLIKTRGQQVTLRCSSQSGHNTVSWYQQALGQGPQFIFQYYREEENGRGNFPPRFSGLQFPNYSSELNVNALELDDSALYLCASSLGGGCTFGSGTRLTVV.

This clone showed up just once. The genes are TRBV7-2 and TRBJ2-7; D may be TRBD2 (7 bases). Germline V lookup: CDR1 SGHTA, CDR2 FQGNSA. The V end lost 1 base, the J end lost 9 bases, and 19 bases lay between the germline ends. The CDR3 covers 15 residues. CDR3 nucleotides: TGTGCCAGCAGCTTAGAGGTTGGGGGGGCTGGAGGGCAGTACTTC. The encoded protein is CASSLEVGGAGGQYF. The variable domain in full, with the rest retrieved from reference TRBV7-2 and TRBJ2-7, is GAGVSQSPSNKVTEKGKDVELRCDPISGHTALYWYRQSLGQGLEFLIYFQGNSAPDKSGLPSDRFSAERTGGSVSTLTIQRTQQEDSAVYLCASSLEVGGAGGQYFGPGTRLTVT.

This rearrangement joins TRBV28 to TRBJ2-1; D unclear. Germline CDR1 MDHEN, CDR2 SYDVKM. There are 16 residues in the CDR3. Between the trimmed V and J ends, which lost 4 bases and 4 bases, there was a span of 17 bases. CDR3 region: CASSYPTNLAYNEQFF. The CDR3 DNA is TGTGCCAGCAGTTACCCTACTAACCTCGCTTACAATGAGCAGTTCTTC.

The chain joins TRBV28 to TRBJ1-5, with D possibly being TRBD1 (5 bases). The ends were cut back, 5 bases at V and 6 bases at J, with 11 bases in the middle. CDR3 length: 13 amino acids. The germline V gene has CDR1 MDHEN and CDR2 SYDVKM. The CDR3 DNA is TGTGCCAGCAGTCTGGGGGTGGTTCAGCCCCAGCATTTT. Translating gives CASSLGVVQPQHF.

The V call is TRBV7-6, the J call TRBJ1-2, with a weak D call TRBD1 (5 bases). This CDR3 spans 14 amino acids. The germline V gene has CDR1 SGHVS and CDR2 FNYEAQ. Between the trimmed V and J ends, which lost 6 bases and 11 bases, there was a span of 22 bases. For the CDR3, the DNA is TGTGCCAGCAGTCTCGCGGGAGGGGCAGGCTCGTACACCTTC. It encodes CASSLAGGAGSYTF.

V is TRBV28 and J is TRBJ2-5; 9 bases map to TRBD2. V was pared by 3 bases and J by 1 base, with 12 bases of the junction left unmatched. The CDR3 covers 18 residues. Germline CDR1 is MDHEN and CDR2 is SYDVKM. Here the CDR3 DNA reads TGTGCCAGCAGTTTTGTCCGGGCTAGCGGGACAAGCCAAGAGACCCAGTACTTC. Protein: CASSFVRASGTSQETQYF.

The genes are TRBV5-1 and TRBJ1-4, with 9 nucleotides matching TRBD1. From germline, CDR1 is SGHRS and CDR2 YFSETQ. Germline trimming cut 7 bases from V and 2 bases from J; bases unmatched to any gene: 6. The CDR3 is made up of 15 amino acids. The CDR3, as DNA: TGCGCCAGCGCAGTACAGGGGGCTACTAATGAAAAACTGTTTTTT. Translating it yields CASAVQGATNEKLFF.

The rearrangement uses TRBV10-3 and TRBJ2-7, with 10 positions matching TRBD2. V was pared by 3 bases and J by 5 bases, with 10 bases of the junction left unmatched. CDR1 is ENHRY, CDR2 SYGVKD, per germline. This CDR3 contains 16 residues. The CDR3 nucleotides read TGTGCCATCAGTGAAGGGAGCGGGAGGGCCCCCAACGAGCAGTACTTC. Translation gives CAISEGSGRAPNEQYF.

The J gene is TRBJ2-7, the V gene TRBV7-2, with 8 bases that match TRBD1. The CDR3 sequence is 12 residues long. V lost 5 bases, J lost 9 bases, and 6 bases stayed unmatched. Germline V CDR1 and CDR2: SGHTA, FQGNSA. In nucleotides, the CDR3 is TGTGCCAGCAGCGCGCAGACAGGGGCGCAGTACTTC. As protein: CASSAQTGAQYF.

This chain connects TRBV6-5 to TRBJ2-1; the match to TRBD1 covers 9 bases. The germline CDR1 and CDR2 sequences are MNHEY and SVGAGI. V was pared by 4 bases and J by 7 bases, with 5 bases of the junction left unmatched. The CDR3 runs to 14 residues. DNA of the CDR3: TGTGCCAGCAGTTTAGGACAGGGGAGGAATGAGCAGTTCTTC. Translated, it gives CASSLGQGRNEQFF.

The V and J genes are TRBV4-2 and TRBJ2-2, with 7 bases lining up with TRBD2. V shed 0 bases and J 0 bases; nucleotides not matched to a gene: 1. Looked up from germline, CDR1 is LGHNA and CDR2 is YNFKEQ. The length of the CDR3 is 16 residues. CDR3 residues: CASSQELATNTGELFF. The CDR3 nucleotides are TGTGCCAGCAGCCAAGAACTAGCGACGAACACCGGGGAGCTGTTTTTT.